These T cell receptor beta chains were read from a single sample in a study of T cells in Graves' hyperthyroidism and ophthalmopathy. A single record per CDR3 protein comes from TCRdb applying MiXCR to the multiplex PCR reads. Among over 150,000 distinct CDR3 sequences listed, 17% were seen once. Sequencing was performed on blood. The receptors shown here come from a woman aged 45 to 65 with Graves' hyperthyroidism. Each CDR3 is given with its conserved first and last residue. A D gene is named only where the DNA matches it firmly. A row's size may be missing; if present it is once, few, many or a size class.

J: TRBJ2-1
D: TRBD2
V: TRBV7-9
size: many
CDR3: CASSFEETSDPYNEQFF
DNA: TGTGCCAGCAGCTTCGAGGAGACTAGCGATCCATACAATGAGCAGTTCTTC

J: TRBJ2-1
D: TRBD2
V: TRBV9
size: .
CDR3: CASSVASSGSREQFF
DNA: TGTGCCAGCAGCGTAGCTTCTAGCGGGAGTCGCGAGCAGTTCTTC

J: TRBJ1-3
D: .
V: TRBV6-5
size: .
CDR3: CASSYGQRSSGNTIYF
DNA: TGTGCCAGCAGTTACGGTCAGAGATCCTCTGGAAACACCATATATTTT

J: TRBJ1-5
D: TRBD1
V: TRBV10-3
size: many
CDR3: CAISIQGNQPQHF
DNA: TGTGCCATCAGTATACAGGGGAACCAGCCCCAGCATTTT

J: TRBJ2-1
D: TRBD2
V: TRBV5-1
size: many
CDR3: CASSLVLAGDNEQFF
DNA: TGCGCCAGCAGCTTGGTACTAGCGGGGGACAATGAGCAGTTCTTC

J: TRBJ1-2
D: .
V: TRBV28
size: .
CDR3: CASSYLGPNYGYTF
DNA: TGTGCCAGCAGTTACTTGGGGCCTAACTATGGCTACACCTTC

J: TRBJ1-3
D: .
V: TRBV29-1
size: few
CDR3: CSVEGVRDGSGNTIYF
DNA: TGCAGCGTTGAAGGAGTAAGGGACGGCTCTGGAAACACCATATATTTT

J: TRBJ2-5
D: TRBD2
V: TRBV20-1
size: many
CDR3: CSARDTSGQETQYF
DNA: TGCAGTGCTAGAGATACTAGCGGGCAAGAGACCCAGTACTTC

J: TRBJ1-2
D: .
V: TRBV4-1
size: many
CDR3: CASSQDRQLGGYTF
DNA: TGCGCCAGCAGCCAAGATAGACAGCTAGGCGGCTACACCTTC

J: TRBJ2-3
D: .
V: TRBV11-3
size: .
CDR3: CASSGEEVRDTQYF
DNA: TGTGCCAGCAGCGGTGAGGAGGTTCGAGATACGCAGTATTTT

J: TRBJ2-7
D: .
V: TRBV7-8
size: many
CDR3: CASSLAGSNWLSYEQYF
DNA: TGTGCCAGCAGCTTAGCGGGATCGAATTGGCTTAGTTACGAGCAGTACTTC

J: TRBJ1-1
D: .
V: TRBV20-1
size: many
CDR3: CSARDRTATRYTEAFF
DNA: TGCAGTGCTAGAGACAGGACAGCCACAAGGTACACTGAAGCTTTCTTT

J: TRBJ2-7
D: TRBD2
V: TRBV20-1
size: many
CDR3: CSASSKLAGVTYEQYF
DNA: TGCAGTGCAAGCTCTAAACTAGCGGGAGTCACCTACGAGCAGTACTTC

J: TRBJ1-5
D: .
V: TRBV3-1
size: few
CDR3: CASSQLYSNQPQHF
DNA: TGTGCCAGCAGCCAACTTTATAGCAATCAGCCCCAGCATTTT

J: TRBJ2-7
D: .
V: TRBV27
size: many
CDR3: CASSQGPEQYF
DNA: TGTGCCAGCAGTCAAGGACCAGAGCAGTACTTC

J: TRBJ1-1
D: .
V: TRBV12-3/TRBV12-4
size: many
CDR3: CASSRLFDTEAFF
DNA: TGTGCCAGCAGCAGGCTTTTCGACACTGAAGCTTTCTTT

J: TRBJ2-7
D: .
V: TRBV6-2/TRBV6-3
size: .
CDR3: CASSYVAGAYEQYF
DNA: TGTGCCAGCAGTTACGTGGCAGGGGCCTACGAGCAGTACTTC

J: TRBJ2-1
D: .
V: TRBV6-1
size: many
CDR3: CASSYNTGTHYNEQFF
DNA: TGTGCCAGCAGCTACAATACCGGGACACACTACAATGAGCAGTTCTTC

J: TRBJ2-7
D: TRBD2
V: TRBV27
size: many
CDR3: CASSRLAGGRAYEQYF
DNA: TGTGCCAGCAGTAGACTAGCGGGAGGAAGGGCCTACGAGCAGTACTTC

J: TRBJ2-3
D: .
V: TRBV2
size: few
CDR3: CASSDWRAADTQYF
DNA: TGTGCCAGCAGTGATTGGAGAGCGGCAGATACGCAGTATTTT

J: TRBJ2-1
D: .
V: TRBV7-3
size: many
CDR3: CASSARLYNEQFF
DNA: TGTGCCAGCAGCGCCCGACTGTACAATGAGCAGTTCTTC

J: TRBJ1-1
D: TRBD1
V: TRBV10-3
size: many
CDR3: CAIIGQGLTEAFF
DNA: TGTGCCATCATAGGACAGGGGCTCACTGAAGCTTTCTTT

J: TRBJ2-1
D: TRBD2
V: TRBV27
size: .
CDR3: CASTKYRPGLAGAYNEQFF
DNA: TGTGCCAGCACCAAATACCGGCCGGGACTAGCGGGGGCCTACAATGAGCAGTTCTTC

J: TRBJ1-1
D: .
V: TRBV6-2/TRBV6-3
size: many
CDR3: CASSRGATEAFF
DNA: TGTGCCAGCAGTCGGGGGGCCACTGAAGCTTTCTTT

J: TRBJ1-2
D: .
V: TRBV11-2
size: many
CDR3: CASSSGSGTSYGYTF
DNA: TGTGCCAGCAGCTCAGGCTCCGGGACAAGCTATGGCTACACCTTC

J: TRBJ1-3
D: TRBD1
V: TRBV28
size: .
CDR3: CASSFHRGDTIYF
DNA: TGTGCCAGCAGTTTCCACAGGGGGGACACCATATATTTT

J: TRBJ2-1
D: .
V: TRBV20-1
size: many
CDR3: CSARRVAGFPHEQFF
DNA: TGCAGTGCCAGACGGGTAGCAGGATTCCCCCATGAGCAGTTCTTC

J: TRBJ1-5
D: .
V: TRBV18
size: .
CDR3: CASSEGSTNQPQHF
DNA: TGTGCCAGCTCAGAGGGGTCTACTAATCAGCCCCAGCATTTT

J: TRBJ1-1
D: .
V: TRBV2
size: .
CDR3: CASSVGTNTEAFF
DNA: TGTGCCAGCAGTGTTGGCACGAACACTGAAGCTTTCTTT

J: TRBJ1-2
D: .
V: TRBV29-1
size: many
CDR3: CSVVRLANYGYTF
DNA: TGCAGCGTTGTTCGGTTAGCTAACTATGGCTACACCTTC

J: TRBJ2-2
D: .
V: TRBV10-2
size: few
CDR3: CASSELAETGELFF
DNA: TGCGCCAGCAGTGAGTTGGCGGAAACCGGGGAGCTGTTTTTT

J: TRBJ1-6
D: .
V: TRBV5-6
size: .
CDR3: CASSLVESPLHF
DNA: TGTGCCAGCAGCCTAGTGGAATCACCCCTCCACTTT

J: TRBJ1-5
D: .
V: TRBV19
size: many
CDR3: CASSSTTNQPQHF
DNA: TGTGCCAGTAGTAGTACAACTAATCAGCCCCAGCATTTT

J: TRBJ2-5
D: TRBD1
V: TRBV13
size: .
CDR3: CASSYGTGVGQETQYF
DNA: TGTGCCAGCAGCTATGGGACAGGGGTGGGCCAAGAGACCCAGTACTTC

J: TRBJ2-2
D: .
V: TRBV18
size: .
CDR3: CASSPGQGSTGELFF
DNA: TGTGCCAGCTCACCGGGGCAGGGGAGCACCGGGGAGCTGTTTTTT

J: TRBJ1-1
D: .
V: TRBV27
size: many
CDR3: CASSLGATGYTEAFF
DNA: TGTGCCAGCAGTTTAGGTGCCACAGGTTACACTGAAGCTTTCTTT

J: TRBJ2-1
D: .
V: TRBV12-3/TRBV12-4
size: many
CDR3: CASSLGSDDEQFF
DNA: TGTGCCAGCAGTTTAGGGTCGGATGATGAGCAGTTCTTC

J: TRBJ2-1
D: TRBD1
V: TRBV20-1
size: many
CDR3: CSARGRTGGTDSYNEQFF
DNA: TGCAGTGCTAGAGGTCGAACAGGGGGCACTGACTCCTACAATGAGCAGTTCTTC